The clone carrying this TCR beta chain was detected only a few times. This sample is part of a study of beta chain features in type 1 diabetes. Per the germline V gene, CDR1 is SGDLS and CDR2 is YYNGEE. Trimming stripped 6 bases from V and 5 bases from J, with 17 bases between. The CDR3 consists of 14 residues. Expressed TCRB transcripts were sequenced, since all the RNA that had been isolated was reverse transcribed. Data came from immunoSEQ multiplex PCR; TCRdb stores just in-frame clones and leaves some out. The sample has around 140,000 clones, roughly 9.7% seen once. The clonotype comes from a woman aged 40 to 50 in good health. Sequences were obtained from central memory CD4+ T cells from blood. V usage is TRBV9 and J usage is TRBJ2-5, with D possibly being TRBD1 (6 bases). CDR3 loop: CASTRKGGSETQYF. CDR3 in DNA: TGTGCCAGCACAAGAAAAGGGGGTAGTGAGACCCAGTACTTC.